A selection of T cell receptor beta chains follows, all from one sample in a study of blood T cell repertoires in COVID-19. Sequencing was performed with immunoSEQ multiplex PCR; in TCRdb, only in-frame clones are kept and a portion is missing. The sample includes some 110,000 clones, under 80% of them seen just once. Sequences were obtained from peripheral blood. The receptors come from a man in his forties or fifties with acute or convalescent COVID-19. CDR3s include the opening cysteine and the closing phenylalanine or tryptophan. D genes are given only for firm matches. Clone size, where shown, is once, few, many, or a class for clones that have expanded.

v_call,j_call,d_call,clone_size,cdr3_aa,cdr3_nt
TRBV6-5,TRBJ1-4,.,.,CASRMDNQNEKLFF,TGTGCCAGCAGAATGGACAACCAGAATGAAAAACTGTTTTTT
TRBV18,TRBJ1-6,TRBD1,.,CASSAGQGASNSPLHF,TGTGCCAGCTCAGCCGGACAGGGGGCTTCTAATTCACCCCTCCACTTT
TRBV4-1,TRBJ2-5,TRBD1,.,CASSQSDRGGETQYF,TGCGCCAGCAGCCAATCCGACAGGGGCGGGGAGACCCAGTACTTC
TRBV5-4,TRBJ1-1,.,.,CASSLSGTEAFF,TGTGCCAGCAGCTTGTCGGGGACTGAAGCTTTCTTT
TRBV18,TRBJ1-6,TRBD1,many,CASSQRQGANSPLHF,TGTGCCAGCTCGCAACGACAGGGGGCAAATTCACCCCTCCACTTT
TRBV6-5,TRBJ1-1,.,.,CASSYSKRAATEAFF,TGTGCCAGCAGTTACTCGAAGCGCGCCGCCACTGAAGCTTTCTTT
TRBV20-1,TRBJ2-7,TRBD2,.,CSASREEYEQYF,TGCAGTGCTAGTCGGGAGGAGTACGAGCAGTACTTC
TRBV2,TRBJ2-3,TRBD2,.,CASSEVIAGGQDTQYF,TGTGCCAGCAGTGAAGTGATAGCGGGGGGGCAAGATACGCAGTATTTT
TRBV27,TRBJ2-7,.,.,CASSPSRDTIEQYF,TGTGCCAGCAGCCCGAGCCGGGACACCATCGAGCAGTACTTC
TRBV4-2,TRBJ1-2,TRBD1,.,CASSQVPDRADYGYTF,TGTGCCAGCAGCCAAGTCCCGGACAGGGCAGACTATGGCTACACCTTC
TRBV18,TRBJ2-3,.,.,CASSTRSGVRTDTQYF,TGTGCCAGCTCGACCAGGTCGGGAGTGCGGACAGATACGCAGTATTTT
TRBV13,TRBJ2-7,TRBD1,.,CASSPRTGVYEQYF,TGTGCCAGCAGCCCCCGGACAGGGGTTTACGAGCAGTACTTC
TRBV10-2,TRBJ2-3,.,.,CASTGRGADTQYF,TGCGCCAGCACAGGGAGGGGGGCAGATACGCAGTATTTT
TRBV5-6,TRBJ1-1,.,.,CASSFYRTMNTEAFF,TGTGCCAGCAGCTTTTACAGGACGATGAACACTGAAGCTTTCTTT
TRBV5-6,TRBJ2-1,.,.,CASRVTRNEQFF,TGTGCCAGCAGAGTTACTAGGAATGAGCAGTTCTTC
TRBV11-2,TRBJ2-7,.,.,CASSLTRGNYEQYF,TGTGCCAGCAGCTTAACTCGGGGGAATTACGAGCAGTACTTC
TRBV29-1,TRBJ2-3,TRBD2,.,CSVFGLAGGPWEDTQYF,TGCAGCGTTTTCGGACTAGCGGGGGGGCCATGGGAAGATACGCAGTATTTT
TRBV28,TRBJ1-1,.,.,CASSLYQWAANTEAFF,TGTGCCAGCAGTTTATACCAGTGGGCCGCGAACACTGAAGCTTTCTTT
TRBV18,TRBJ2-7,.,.,CASSMAGSEDEQYF,TGTGCCAGCTCAATGGCGGGCTCGGAGGACGAGCAGTACTTC
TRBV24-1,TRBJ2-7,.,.,CATGGARAYEQYF,TGTGCCACCGGTGGGGCGCGAGCCTACGAGCAGTACTTC
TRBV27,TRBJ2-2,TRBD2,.,CASSSRNSGRAYTGELFF,TGTGCCAGCAGCTCTAGAAATAGCGGGAGGGCCTACACCGGGGAGCTGTTTTTT
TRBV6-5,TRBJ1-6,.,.,CASRFPGQFNSPLHF,TGTGCCAGCAGGTTTCCAGGACAGTTTAATTCACCCCTCCACTTT
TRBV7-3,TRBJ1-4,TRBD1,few,CASSLTGGNQEKLFF,TGTGCCAGCAGCTTGACAGGGGGCAATCAGGAAAAACTGTTTTTT
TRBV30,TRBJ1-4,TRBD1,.,CAWSAAGTGDEKLFF,TGTGCCTGGAGTGCCGCCGGGACAGGGGATGAAAAACTGTTTTTT
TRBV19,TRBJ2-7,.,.,CASRQLGAGEQYF,TGTGCCAGTAGACAATTGGGGGCGGGCGAGCAGTACTTC
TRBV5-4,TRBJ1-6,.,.,CASSLVGINSPLHF,TGTGCCAGCAGCTTGGTTGGCATTAATTCACCCCTCCACTTT
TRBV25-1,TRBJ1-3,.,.,CASSQSGLSSGNTIYF,TGTGCCAGCAGTCAATCGGGGTTGAGCTCTGGAAACACCATATATTTT
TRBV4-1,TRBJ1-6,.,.,CASSQGFRRVNSPLHF,TGCGCCAGCAGCCAAGGTTTTAGGAGGGTTAATTCACCCCTCCACTTT
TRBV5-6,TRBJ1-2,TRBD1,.,CASSPDRGGNYGYTF,TGTGCCAGCAGCCCAGACAGGGGCGGAAACTATGGCTACACCTTC
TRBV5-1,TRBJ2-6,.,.,CASSFYGAGANVLTF,TGCGCCAGCAGCTTCTACGGAGCGGGGGCCAACGTCCTGACTTTC
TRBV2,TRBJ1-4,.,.,CASRLGEKLFF,TGTGCCAGCAGGCTAGGTGAAAAACTGTTTTTT
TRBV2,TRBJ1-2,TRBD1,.,CASKGQGIRGYTF,TGTGCCAGCAAGGGACAGGGAATTCGTGGCTACACCTTC